In this sample, the clone carrying this T cell receptor beta chain turned up a few times. This sample stems from a study of T cells in Graves' hyperthyroidism and ophthalmopathy. About the study: It was at initial diagnosis, before any treatment, that peripheral blood was collected.

TCR beta CDR3 region amplification was performed from RNA transcripts. HTBI primers were used for first-round RT-PCR of the TCR CDR3. One entry per CDR3 protein results from TCRdb running MiXCR on the multiplex PCR reads. The repertoire holds over 300,000 distinct CDR3 sequences, with approximately 13% as singletons. The CDR3 contains 16 residues. V shed 0 bases, J shed 4 bases, and the junction held 6 bases outside the gene matches. From germline, CDR1 is ENHRY and CDR2 SYGVKD. The rearrangement joins TRBV10-3 to TRBJ2-7; 10 bases align to TRBD1. Sequenced material: blood. The clonotype was recovered from a woman between 35 and 50 years old with Graves' ophthalmopathy. Written as DNA, the CDR3 is TGTGCCATCAGTGAGTCGGGGGACAGGGGATCTTACGAGCAGTACTTC. Encoded protein: CAISESGDRGSYEQYF.